This paragraph covers one TCR beta chain sequence. The antigen is not known. Sequence data for DNA of cultured CD4+ T cells were generated by the Oncomine TCR Beta short-read assay. TCRdb used MiXCR to reprocess the PCR reads, holding one entry per CDR3 protein. The sample contains around 25,000 distinct CDR3 sequences, 30% of which appear only once. The entry originates in a study of vaccination and CD4 T cells after COVID-19. V lost 6 bases to trimming and J lost 1 base; unmatched junction nucleotides: 11. Germline V CDR1 and CDR2: MNHNS, SASEGT. The CDR3 sequence is 17 residues long. Time point noted: late sampling 161 to 241 days after vaccination in a few convalescent patients. Described treatment: 10-day PBMC culture with coronavirus spike peptide pools or control peptides (ViraFEST assay). IL-2 at 9.5 to 10 IU/ml and peptide pools at roughly 9.1 ug/ml were added to PBMCs cultured at roughly 2 million per well.

The chain employs TRBV6-1 and TRBJ2-3; 9 nucleotides line up with TRBD2. This specimen consisted of CD4+ T cells from blood, cultured in vitro, obtained about 7 months after SARS-CoV-2 vaccination. The TCR comes from a human donor who had recovered from COVID-19. As DNA, the CDR3 is TGTGCCAGCAGCCCTTTGGGAGTAGCGGGGGGCACAGATACGCAGTATTTT. As protein: CASSPLGVAGGTDTQYF.